Below, one TCR beta chain is given with its context. This sample is part of a study of blood T cell repertoires in COVID-19. Study background: Spain, Italy and the United States supplied samples that represented acute and convalescent COVID-19. PBMCs, B-cell-depleted T cells, or T cells provided the cDNA or gDNA that made up the material.

As processed by the authors: Reference gene primer amplification gave nucleated cell count estimates. This table comes from immunoSEQ multiplex PCR, and its TCRdb copy is limited to in-frame clones, with some not included. The V and J calls and clone size are taken from that table; D and trimming were inferred from the DNA. The sample lists under 30,000 clones; under 95% were seen once. V gave up 5 bases and J gave up 1 base, with 15 bases separating them. Germline CDR1 LGHDT, CDR2 YNNKEL (reference sequence). The CDR3 loop spans 16 amino acids. V gene TRBV3-1 (or the pseudogene TRBV3-2) combines with J gene TRBJ2-1; maybe TRBD2 (5 bases). The sequence was collected from a woman between 50 and 59 years old with active COVID-19. Source material: peripheral blood. The CDR3, as DNA: TGTGCCAGCAGCTTACGGACTGGTTCTTCCTACAATGAGCAGTTCTTC. Protein sequence: CASSLRTGSSYNEQFF.